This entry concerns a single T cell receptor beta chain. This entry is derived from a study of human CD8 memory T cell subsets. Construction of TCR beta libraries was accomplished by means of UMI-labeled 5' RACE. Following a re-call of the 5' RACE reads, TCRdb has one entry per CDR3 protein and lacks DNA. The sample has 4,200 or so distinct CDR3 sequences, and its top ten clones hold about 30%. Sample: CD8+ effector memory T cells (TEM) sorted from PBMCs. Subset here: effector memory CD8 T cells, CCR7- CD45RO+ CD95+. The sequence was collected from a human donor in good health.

The CDR3 sequence is CASREEGGERTEAFF. The chain couples TRBV7-2 to TRBJ1-1. Germline V gene data show CDR1 as SGHTA and CDR2 as FQGNSA. This CDR3 has 15 residues. Full variable domain (rest looked up from reference TRBV7-2 and TRBJ1-1): GAGVSQSPSNKVTEKGKDVELRCDPISGHTALYWYRQSLGQGLEFLIYFQGNSAPDKSGLPSDRFSAERTGGSVSTLTIQRTQQEDSAVYLCASREEGGERTEAFFGQGTRLTVV.